The present TCR beta chain was sequenced within a study of blood T cells in healthy people across ages. Study-level background: Template switching retrieved approximately one barcoded beta molecule for each two T cells.

Using a J-beta primer mix together with a sample-barcoded 5' primer, a second PCR was run for roughly 7 to 12 cycles. TCRdb re-analysed the 5' RACE reads in MiXCR, keeping a single row per CDR3 protein. The sample lists 800,000 or so distinct CDR3 sequences; around two thirds were seen once. Each donor was a healthy Caucasian individual from Russia, aged about 6 to 95. Sample: blood. The TCR originated in a young man in good health.

The CDR3 DNA follows: TGTGCCAGCAGTGAAGAGGGGGCTCCCTGGACACCCCTCCACTTT. Its translation is CASSEEGAPWTPLHF. The chain combines TRBV2 with TRBJ1-6, with 7 bases identical to TRBD1. The CDR3 runs to 15 residues. The J segment lost 11 bases and the V segment lost 1 base, leaving 8 bases of the junction unmatched. CDR1 SNHLY and CDR2 FYNNEI come from the germline V gene.